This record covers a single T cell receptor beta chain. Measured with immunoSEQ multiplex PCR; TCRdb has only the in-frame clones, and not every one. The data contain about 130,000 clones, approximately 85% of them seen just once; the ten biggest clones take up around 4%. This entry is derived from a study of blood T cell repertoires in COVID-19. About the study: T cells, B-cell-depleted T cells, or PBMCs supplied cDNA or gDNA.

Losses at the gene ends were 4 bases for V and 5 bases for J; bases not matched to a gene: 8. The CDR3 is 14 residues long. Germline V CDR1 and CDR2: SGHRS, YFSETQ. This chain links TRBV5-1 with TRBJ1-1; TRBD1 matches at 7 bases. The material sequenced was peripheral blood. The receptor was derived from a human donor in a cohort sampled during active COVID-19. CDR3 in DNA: TGCGCCAGCAGCACCCAGGGGGTTCGAACTGAAGCTTTCTTT. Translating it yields CASSTQGVRTEAFF.